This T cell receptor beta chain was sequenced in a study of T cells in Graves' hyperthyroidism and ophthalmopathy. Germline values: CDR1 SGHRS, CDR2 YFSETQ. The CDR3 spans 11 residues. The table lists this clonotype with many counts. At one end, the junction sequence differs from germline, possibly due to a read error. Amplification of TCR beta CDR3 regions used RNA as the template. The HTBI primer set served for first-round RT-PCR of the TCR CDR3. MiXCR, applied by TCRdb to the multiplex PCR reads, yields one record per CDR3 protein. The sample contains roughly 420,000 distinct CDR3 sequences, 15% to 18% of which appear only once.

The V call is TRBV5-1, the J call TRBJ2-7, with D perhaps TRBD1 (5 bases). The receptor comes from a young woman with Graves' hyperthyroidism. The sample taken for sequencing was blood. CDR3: CASSSGYEQYF. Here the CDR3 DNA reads TGTGCCAGCAGTTCAGGGTACGAGCAGTACTTC.